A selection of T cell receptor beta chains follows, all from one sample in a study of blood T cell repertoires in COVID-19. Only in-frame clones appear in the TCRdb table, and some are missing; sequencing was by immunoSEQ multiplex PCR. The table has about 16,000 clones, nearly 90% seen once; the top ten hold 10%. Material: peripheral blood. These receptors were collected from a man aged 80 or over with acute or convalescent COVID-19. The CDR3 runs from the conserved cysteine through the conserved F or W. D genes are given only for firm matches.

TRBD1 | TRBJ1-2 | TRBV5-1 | CASSFADRGDAWGYTF
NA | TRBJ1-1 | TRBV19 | CASRVEMNTEAFF
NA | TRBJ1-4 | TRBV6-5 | CASSPGLRPGEKLFF
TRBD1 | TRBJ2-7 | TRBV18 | CASSPSGQGFYEQYF
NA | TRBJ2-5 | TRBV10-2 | CASSRGYQETQYF
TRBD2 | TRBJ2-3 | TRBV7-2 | CASSLAERGAPSF
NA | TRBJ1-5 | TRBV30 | CARKLLRQVGSRGNQPQHF
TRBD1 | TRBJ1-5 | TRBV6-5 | CASSYRTGDSNQPQHF
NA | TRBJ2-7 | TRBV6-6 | CASNPGSSYEQYF
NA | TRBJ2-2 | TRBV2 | CASRWMAGPSNTGELFF
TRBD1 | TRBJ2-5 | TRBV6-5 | CASSPGQGDAETQYF